This TCR beta chain was sequenced during a study of blood T cell repertoires in COVID-19. Study-level background: Samples taken during acute and convalescent COVID-19 were collected in the United States, Italy and Spain. Nucleic acid was either cDNA or gDNA, and it came from T cells, B-cell-depleted T cells, or PBMCs.

The CDR3 extends over 14 amino acids. The germline CDR1 and CDR2 sequences are SNHLY and FYNNEI. V was pared by 8 bases and J by 5 bases, with 16 bases between. Source study methods: Amplified reference gene primers provided the basis for estimating nucleated cell counts. Measured with immunoSEQ multiplex PCR; TCRdb has only the in-frame clones, and not every one. That table supplies the V and J calls and clone size; D and trimming were determined from the DNA. This sample has roughly 61,000 clones, with about 85% found just once. Sequencing was done on a sample of peripheral blood. This receptor was obtained from a man aged 35-49 years with active COVID-19. The chain recombines TRBV2 with TRBJ2-1; tentative D call: TRBD2 (5 bases). CDR3 region: CASRGVASNNEQFF. The CDR3 DNA follows: TGTGCCAGCCGGGGAGTAGCGTCCAACAATGAGCAGTTCTTC.